The source of this TCR beta chain is a study of T cell responses to AZD1222 COVID-19 vaccine. Overall study results and limits: Spike-specific TCR breadth and depth were elevated following two AZD1222 doses. In a largely white British group with more females than males, clonal diversity was possibly underestimated.

This CDR3 comprises 15 residues. Germline V lookup: CDR1 MNHEY, CDR2 SVGAGI. Trimming stripped 6 bases from V and 6 bases from J, with 17 bases between. Data came from immunoSEQ multiplex PCR; TCRdb stores just in-frame clones and leaves some out. The sample consists of 150,000 to 180,000 clones, around nine tenths of them appearing once. For this clone: Its target is not known.

This TCR came from an adult in good health. The chain is built from TRBV6-5 and TRBJ1-4; D might be TRBD1 (5 bases). This material consisted of peripheral blood, taken on day 0 of AZD1222 vaccination. The chain's CDR3 is CASRISGTSDEKLFF. Written as DNA, the CDR3 is TGTGCCAGCAGGATATCCGGGACCTCGGATGAAAAACTGTTTTTT.